This record concerns one T cell receptor (beta chain) sequence. The protocol was immunoSEQ multiplex PCR, while the TCRdb copy is restricted to in-frame clones and leaves out a portion. This sample has about 10,000 clones; 45% to 55% occur once, and the top ten carry roughly 13%. CDR3 length: 15 amino acids. Germline CDR1 SGHVS, CDR2 FNYEAQ. V was trimmed by 7 bases and J by 3 bases, leaving 13 bases between them. Recipient blood drawn about 28 days pretransplant and days 30, 100, 180 after. These data come from a study of T cell clonotyping in hematopoietic cell transplantation. The input for sequencing was peripheral blood mononuclear cells, taken 100 days after allogeneic stem cell transplant. This TCR was sampled from a female patient aged 45-60 years who had an allogeneic stem cell transplant from an unrelated donor, so the T cells may come from the graft donor. Some clones in this sample may be carry-over from other donors' samples. The gene calls are TRBV7-6 and TRBJ1-6; D uncertain. CDR3 sequence reads: CASTQTGYYNSPLHF. DNA for the CDR3: TGTGCCAGCACCCAGACGGGATACTATAATTCACCCCTCCACTTT. The full variable domain, in which reference TRBV7-6 and TRBJ1-6 provide the parts outside the CDR3, is GAGVSQSPRYKVTKRGQDVALRCDPISGHVSLYWYRQALGQGPEFLTYFNYEAQQDKSGLPNDRFSAERPEGSISTLTIQRTEQRDSAMYRCASTQTGYYNSPLHFGNGTRLTVT.